This TCR beta chain was retrieved from a study of T cell repertoires in cytomegalovirus infection. At the level of the study: In public TCR beta signatures, there were indications of both CMV infection and matching HLA type.

Using its own MiXCR run on the reads, TCRdb lists one record per CDR3 protein. The sample lists about 190,000 distinct CDR3 sequences, roughly 9% occurring once. Notes on the study in general: CMV-specific TCR beta clonotypes restricted by HLA-C dominated the ex vivo response. Summed frequency of shared TCR beta families picked out CMV carriers who also had the relevant HLA.

Remarks on this clonotype: The antigen remains undetermined.

CDR1 and CDR2 from the germline V gene are LNHDA and SQIVND (reference sequence). Trimming took 3 bases from V and 0 from J, leaving 9 bases between them. The CDR3 spans 14 residues. Material: PBMCs. This receptor was obtained from a human donor in good health (CMV status not recorded). Some clones in this sample may be carry-over from other donors' samples. V is TRBV19 and J is TRBJ2-7; D not resolved. As DNA, the CDR3 is TGTGCCAGTAGTATTGGCAGCAACTCCTACGAGCAGTACTTC. It translates to CASSIGSNSYEQYF. The full variable domain, completed using reference TRBV19 and TRBJ2-7, is DGGITQSPKYLFRKEGQNVTLSCEQNLNHDAMYWYRQDPGQGLRLIYYSQIVNDFQKGDIAEGYSVSREKKESFPLTVTSAQKNPTAFYLCASSIGSNSYEQYFGPGTRLTVT.